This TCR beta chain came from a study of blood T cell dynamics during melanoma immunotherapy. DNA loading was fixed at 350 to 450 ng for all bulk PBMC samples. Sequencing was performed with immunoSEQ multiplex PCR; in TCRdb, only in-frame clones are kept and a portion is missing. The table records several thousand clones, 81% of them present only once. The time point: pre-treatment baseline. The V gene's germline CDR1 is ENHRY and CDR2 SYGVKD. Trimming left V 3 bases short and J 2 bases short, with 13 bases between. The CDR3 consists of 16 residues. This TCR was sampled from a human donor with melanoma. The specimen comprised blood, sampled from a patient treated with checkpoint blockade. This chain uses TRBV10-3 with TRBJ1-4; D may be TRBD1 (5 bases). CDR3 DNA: TGTGCCATCAGTGATAGCCGGGGGACGACTAATGAAAAACTGTTTTTT. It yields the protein CAISDSRGTTNEKLFF.